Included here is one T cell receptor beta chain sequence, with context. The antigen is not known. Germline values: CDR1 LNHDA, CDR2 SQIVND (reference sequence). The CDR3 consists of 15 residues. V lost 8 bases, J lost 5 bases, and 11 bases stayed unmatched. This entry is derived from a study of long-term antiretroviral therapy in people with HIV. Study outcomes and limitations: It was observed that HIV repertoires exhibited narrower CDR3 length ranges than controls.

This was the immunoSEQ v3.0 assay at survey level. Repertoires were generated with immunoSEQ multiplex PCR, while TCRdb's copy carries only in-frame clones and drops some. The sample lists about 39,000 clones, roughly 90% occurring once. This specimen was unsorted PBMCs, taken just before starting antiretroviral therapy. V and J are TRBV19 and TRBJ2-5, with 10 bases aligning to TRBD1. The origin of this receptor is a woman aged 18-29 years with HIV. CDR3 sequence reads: CASVTGTGVDETQYF. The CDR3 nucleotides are TGTGCCAGTGTCACCGGGACAGGGGTCGACGAGACCCAGTACTTC.